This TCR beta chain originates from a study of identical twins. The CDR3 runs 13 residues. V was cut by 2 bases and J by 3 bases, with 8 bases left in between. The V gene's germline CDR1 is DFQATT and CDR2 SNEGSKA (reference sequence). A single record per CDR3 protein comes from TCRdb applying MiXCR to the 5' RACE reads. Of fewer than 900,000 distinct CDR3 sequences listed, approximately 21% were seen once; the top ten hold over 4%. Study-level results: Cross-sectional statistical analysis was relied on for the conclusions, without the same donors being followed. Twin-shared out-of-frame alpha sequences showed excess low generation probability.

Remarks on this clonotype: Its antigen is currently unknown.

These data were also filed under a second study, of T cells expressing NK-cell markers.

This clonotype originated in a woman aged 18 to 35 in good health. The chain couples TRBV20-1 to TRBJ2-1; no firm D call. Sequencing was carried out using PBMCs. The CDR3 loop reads CSARYRGYNEQFF. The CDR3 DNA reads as TGCAGTGCTAGATACCGCGGCTACAATGAGCAGTTCTTC.